This TCR beta chain came from a study of T cell repertoires in ileal Crohn's disease. Study-level information: About 36% were active smokers at surgery; median disease duration was roughly eight years. The study, taken as a whole, reports: Compared with CD4 T cells, sorted CD8 cells carried more expanded clones.

CDR1 and CDR2 (germline): SEHNR, FQNEAQ (reference sequence). V shed 4 bases and J shed 9 bases, with 19 bases lying between them. This CDR3 is 15 amino acids long. Worth noting for this clone: What it binds is unknown.

Generated by immunoSEQ multiplex PCR, the TCRdb table keeps only in-frame clones and is missing some. The sample gives under 8,500 clones, 60% to 85% of which show up once; 7.5% to 9.5% is in the top ten. Sequences were obtained from ileal tissue. The chain recombines TRBV7-9 with TRBJ2-1; possibly TRBD1 for D (6 bases). This TCR came from an adult with Crohn's disease. The CDR3 sequence is CASSSTCPGVREQFF. The CDR3 nucleotides are TGTGCCAGCAGCTCCACTTGTCCAGGGGTACGTGAGCAGTTCTTC.